The 28 T cell receptor beta chains below all came from one sample that was sequenced in a study of tumor-infiltrating lymphocytes in localized non-small cell lung cancer. Assay: immunoSEQ multiplex PCR; the TCRdb copy retains only in-frame clones and omits some. The profile covers about 16,000 clones, with roughly 70% appearing a single time and around 10% taken by the ten largest. The sample taken for sequencing was lung tumor tissue. Receptors were obtained from a human donor with non-small cell lung cancer.

V is TRBV6-6 and J is TRBJ1-2, with 7 bases identical to TRBD1. The trim removed 0 bases at V and 6 bases at J, leaving 4 bases unmatched. This CDR3 region has 14 residues. The germline V gene has CDR1 MNHNY and CDR2 SVGAGI (reference sequence). CDR3 bases: TGTGCCAGCAGTTACTCTACAGGGGTCGATGGCTACACCTTC. It is translated as CASSYSTGVDGYTF.

The V and J genes are TRBV10-2 and TRBJ2-7; D perhaps matches TRBD2 (5 bases). With 4 bases removed from V and 4 bases from J, the gap between germline ends came to 14 bases. The CDR3 consists of 14 residues. CDR1 and CDR2 from the germline V gene are WSHSY and SAAADI. The CDR3 coding sequence is TGCGCCAGCAGTGGCGCGAGAGGCGGGTACGAGCAGTACTTC. This sequence encodes CASSGARGGYEQYF.

The V gene is TRBV2, the J gene TRBJ2-5, with D possibly matching TRBD1 (6 bases). Germline values: CDR1 SNHLY, CDR2 FYNNEI. The CDR3 has 15 amino acids. Trimming shortened V by 4 bases and J by 0 bases, and 12 bases separated the two germline ends. CDR3: CASSGRQDYQETQYF. The CDR3 DNA reads TGTGCCAGCAGTGGGCGACAGGACTACCAAGAGACCCAGTACTTC.

In its sample, this clone was seen a few times. This chain connects TRBV14 to TRBJ1-2; no clear D gene. Germline V gives CDR1 SGHDN, CDR2 FVKESK. Deletions cut 8 bases from V and 0 bases from J, with 7 bases between. The CDR3 has 12 residues. CDR3 sequence (DNA): TGTGCCAGCGCTTGGGCTAACTATGGCTACACCTTC. Translation gives CASAWANYGYTF.

V and J are TRBV28 and TRBJ2-1; D is undetermined. Germline V gene lookup returns CDR1 MDHEN and CDR2 SYDVKM. The V and J ends lost 5 bases and 8 bases respectively, with 10 bases between them. This CDR3 comprises 12 residues. In DNA, the CDR3 is TGTGCCAGCAGTCTTACGTTCCATGAGCAGTTCTTC. Its translation: CASSLTFHEQFF.

V is TRBV29-1 and J is TRBJ2-3; perhaps TRBD2 as D (5 bases). V lost 2 bases and J lost 3, with 9 bases in between. Germline V gene sequence: CDR1 SQVTM, CDR2 ANQGSEA. This CDR3 has 13 residues. The CDR3 loop is CSVETGWTDTQYF. The CDR3 DNA is TGCAGCGTTGAAACGGGGTGGACAGATACGCAGTATTTT.

This CDR3 reads CSVGQGGYNEQFF. For the CDR3, the DNA is TGCAGCGTTGGGCAGGGGGGGTACAATGAGCAGTTCTTC. The chain recombines TRBV29-1 with TRBJ2-1; D is perhaps TRBD1 or TRBD2 (7 bases each). Trimming stripped 4 bases from V and 4 bases from J, with 11 bases between. Germline assignment: CDR1 SQVTM and CDR2 ANQGSEA. The CDR3 is made up of 13 amino acids.

CDR3 in DNA: TGTGCCAGCAGCACACTTAATTCACCCCTCCACTTT. As protein: CASSTLNSPLHF. The V gene is TRBV6-1, the J gene TRBJ1-6; D is unclear. The CDR3 length is 12 residues. Trimming stripped 6 bases from V and 6 bases from J, with 6 bases between. CDR1 is MNHNS and CDR2 is SASEGT in the germline V gene.

The chain combines TRBV28 with TRBJ1-1; 10 nucleotides agree with TRBD1. The CDR3 runs to 18 residues. Germline lookup yields CDR1 MDHEN and CDR2 SYDVKM. The junction had 16 bases not matched to a gene; V was cut back by 5 bases and J by 4 bases. CDR3 protein: CASSPNPRYRDRGTEAFF. For the CDR3, the DNA is TGTGCCAGCAGTCCAAACCCCCGATACCGGGACAGGGGCACTGAAGCTTTCTTT.

This chain connects TRBV6-1 to TRBJ1-5; a weak D match, TRBD1 (5 bases). Germline CDR1 MNHNS, CDR2 SASEGT. CDR3 length equals 13 residues. Trimming removed 4 bases from V and 5 bases from J, with 9 bases in between. The CDR3 DNA sequence: TGTGCCAGCAGTGTAGACAGTGATCAGCCCCAGCATTTT. Translating it yields CASSVDSDQPQHF.

CDR3: CASSRQGAGDTQYF. The DNA of the CDR3 is TGCGCCAGCAGCAGGCAGGGGGCTGGAGATACGCAGTATTTT. The gene calls are TRBV5-1 and TRBJ2-3; TRBD1 matches at 8 bases. This CDR3 has 14 amino acids. CDR1 and CDR2 (germline): SGHRS, YFSETQ. The trim removed 4 bases at V and 5 bases at J, leaving 6 bases unmatched.

The chain recombines TRBV5-6 with TRBJ2-4; D assignment may be TRBD1 or TRBD2 (5 bases each). Germline V gene sequence: CDR1 SGHDT, CDR2 YYEEEE. V was cut by 4 bases and J by 6 bases, with 23 bases left in between. The CDR3 is 17 residues long. CDR3 in DNA: TGTGCCAGCAGCAAAGGACAAGTGCGGGCCTCGGGAAACATTCAGTACTTC. Its protein product is CASSKGQVRASGNIQYF.

The chain couples TRBV7-3 to TRBJ2-2; D call uncertain. This CDR3 is built from 13 residues. The germline CDR1 and CDR2 sequences are SGHTA and FQGTGA. Deletions cut 5 bases from V and 2 bases from J, with 6 bases between. The chain's CDR3 is CASSPANTGELFF. DNA for the CDR3: TGTGCCAGCAGCCCCGCCAACACCGGGGAGCTGTTTTTT.

The chain carries TRBV19 and TRBJ1-1; the D gene is possibly TRBD1 (5 bases). The CDR3 extends over 15 amino acids. V lost 2 bases and J 1 base, leaving 11 bases between the germline ends. Germline V gene sequence: CDR1 LNHDA, CDR2 SQIVND (reference sequence). The CDR3 reads CASSISRGRNTEAFF. As DNA, the CDR3 is TGTGCCAGTAGTATATCGAGGGGCAGGAACACTGAAGCTTTCTTT.

This clone was counted once. V gene TRBV5-6 combines with J gene TRBJ1-6, with a weak D call TRBD1 (6 bases). Germline V gene sequence: CDR1 SGHDT, CDR2 YYEEEE. Trimming took 4 bases from V and 10 from J, leaving 9 bases between them. The CDR3 is made up of 12 amino acids. The CDR3 DNA reads TGTGCCAGCAGCCACAGGGAGTCACCCCTCCACTTT. Its translation: CASSHRESPLHF.

This clone came up once. The CDR3 loop reads CASSVTSGSTTGELFF. For the CDR3, the DNA is TGTGCCAGCAGCGTTACTAGCGGGAGTACGACCGGGGAGCTGTTTTTT. The chain uses TRBV9 and TRBJ2-2, with 11 bases aligning to TRBD2. This CDR3 region has 16 residues. Germline V CDR1 and CDR2: SGDLS, YYNGEE. V shed 2 bases and J 5 bases; nucleotides not matched to a gene: 5.

J is TRBJ1-1 and V is TRBV2; no definite D call. V gave up 1 base and J gave up 1 base, with 4 bases separating them. The CDR3 runs 13 residues. The germline V gene has CDR1 SNHLY and CDR2 FYNNEI. The CDR3 sequence is CASSEGENTEAFF. In nucleotides, the CDR3 is TGTGCCAGCAGTGAAGGAGAGAACACTGAAGCTTTCTTT.

The V call is TRBV5-1, the J call TRBJ2-1; D gene uncertain. The CDR3 runs 13 residues. In germline, CDR1 is SGHRS, CDR2 YFSETQ. V lost 1 base and J lost 7, with 9 bases in between. For the CDR3, the DNA is TGCGCCAGCAGCTTGACAAGCGCGAATGAGCAGTTCTTC. This gives the protein CASSLTSANEQFF.

This clone showed up just a few times. The rearrangement uses TRBV7-8 and TRBJ2-7; perhaps TRBD1 as D (5 bases). Trimming removed 5 bases at V and 12 bases at J, with 14 bases between. Per germline, CDR1 SGHVS and CDR2 FQNEAQ. This CDR3 comprises 11 residues. The CDR3 region is CASSQGQGAYF. The DNA for the CDR3 is TGTGCCAGCAGCCAGGGCCAAGGGGCGTACTTC.

The gene calls are TRBV28 and TRBJ2-7; no clear D gene. The CDR3 runs to 14 residues. Trimming shortened V by 8 bases and J by 7 bases, and 21 bases separated the two germline ends. Germline CDR1 and CDR2: MDHEN and SYDVKM. DNA of the CDR3: TGTGCCAGCTTTACTTCGACGGCAATAGGGGAGCAGTACTTC. It encodes CASFTSTAIGEQYF.

The gene calls are TRBV21-1 and TRBJ2-7; the DNA was not used to check the table's D call, TRBD1. TRBV21-1 counts as a pseudogene. There are 18 residues in the CDR3. CDR3 loop: CASSKARRQGGSSYEQYF. The CDR3 bases are TGTGCCAGCAGCAAAGCCCGGCGACAGGGGGGAAGCTCCTACGAGCAGTACTTC.

This clone was counted once. The rearrangement links TRBV6-6 to TRBJ2-3; 16 nucleotides agree with TRBD2. The CDR3 contains 15 residues. Trimming took 7 bases from V and 5 from J; bases not matched to a gene: 3. The germline V gene encodes CDR1 MNHNY and CDR2 SVGAGI (reference sequence). CDR3 in amino acids: CASKGLAGGQDTQYF. In nucleotides, the CDR3 is TGTGCCAGCAAGGGACTAGCGGGGGGGCAAGATACGCAGTATTTT.

The chain joins TRBV28 to TRBJ1-5; D gene unclear. V was trimmed by 5 bases and J by 2 bases, leaving 16 bases between them. This CDR3 is built from 16 residues. The germline V gene encodes CDR1 MDHEN and CDR2 SYDVKM. CDR3 in DNA: TGTGCCAGCAGTGGTCTACGAGTTTGGGGCAATCAGCCCCAGCATTTT. This translates into CASSGLRVWGNQPQHF.

The chain recombines TRBV27 with TRBJ2-7, with 10 bases that match TRBD1. Trimming removed 4 bases from V and 0 bases from J; junction bases left unmatched: 3. This CDR3 region has 15 residues. Germline values: CDR1 MNHEY, CDR2 SMNVEV (reference sequence). This CDR3 reads CASSSWTGGSYEQYF. In nucleotides, the CDR3 is TGTGCCAGCAGTTCCTGGACAGGGGGCTCCTACGAGCAGTACTTC.

V usage is TRBV5-6 and J usage is TRBJ2-2; the D is unclear. Germline values: CDR1 SGHDT, CDR2 YYEEEE. CDR3 length: 15 amino acids. V lost 2 bases and J 3 bases, leaving 11 bases between the germline ends. CDR3 amino acids: CASSFIGGYTGELFF. In nucleotides, the CDR3 is TGTGCCAGCAGCTTTATAGGCGGATACACCGGGGAGCTGTTTTTT.

The genes are TRBV5-1 and TRBJ1-2; TRBD1 is a possible D gene (6 bases). Germline lookup yields CDR1 SGHRS and CDR2 YFSETQ. The CDR3 is 15 residues long. V was clipped by 1 base and J by 8 bases, with 18 bases between them. The CDR3 sequence is CASSLPQGTWEGYTF. The CDR3 coding sequence is TGCGCCAGCAGCTTGCCGCAGGGGACCTGGGAAGGCTACACCTTC.

This clone is categorized as large (0.1 to 1%). J is TRBJ2-5 and V is TRBV9, with 7 nucleotides matching TRBD1. The CDR3 length is 14 residues. Germline lookup yields CDR1 SGDLS and CDR2 YYNGEE. Losses at the gene ends were 3 bases for V and 5 bases for J; bases not matched to a gene: 7. In nucleotides, the CDR3 is TGTGCCAGCAGCGACAGGGGCGCCGGGGAGACCCAGTACTTC. Translation gives CASSDRGAGETQYF.

This chain joins TRBV2 and TRBJ2-2; 10 bases match TRBD1. V lost 6 bases and J lost 5; bases outside the gene matches: 3. This CDR3 spans 14 amino acids. The germline CDR1 and CDR2 sequences are SNHLY and FYNNEI. For the CDR3, the DNA is TGTGCCAGCAGCTGGACAGGGGGAACCGGGGAGCTGTTTTTT. It specifies CASSWTGGTGELFF.